The subject of this entry is one TCR beta chain. The antigen remains unidentified. V shed 3 bases, J shed 5 bases, and the junction held 9 bases outside the gene matches. The germline gives CDR1 SGDLS, CDR2 YYNGEE. The CDR3 runs to 16 residues. This sample was taken from a study of long-term antiretroviral therapy in people with HIV. Study-wide results and limits: Across all time points, the repertoire was dominated by clones that expanded before ART.

Each HIV-infected participant was given treatment in the United States. The samples comprised about 1-10 million cryopreserved PBMC ahead of DNA extraction. Survey level was the resolution at which the v3.0 immunoSEQ assay ran. TCRdb keeps only in-frame clones here, not all; method: immunoSEQ multiplex PCR. The repertoire includes 25,000 to 35,000 clones, around nine tenths of them detected once, and about 3.6% sits in the top ten. The sample in question was unsorted PBMCs, obtained 1.8 years after starting antiretroviral therapy. J is TRBJ1-4 and V is TRBV9, with TRBD1 matching over 8 bases. The source of this sequence is a young woman with HIV. CDR3 DNA sequence: TGTGCCAGCAGCGCCCCACGGGACAGGTTAAATGAAAAACTGTTTTTT. Encoded protein: CASSAPRDRLNEKLFF.